This T cell receptor beta chain was sequenced during a study of cytomegalovirus exposure and HLA in healthy donors. The study's findings and limits: Cytomegalovirus-associated status was assigned to about 180 TCR beta chains. In a later analysis, donors in an Asian-associated ancestry cluster reportedly had fewer N-insertions in productive TCRs than the cohort mean. Cytomegalovirus status was reportedly diagnosed by the classifier with high sensitivity and specificity.

The germline V and J ends were trimmed by 1 base and 7 bases, with 7 bases remaining between them. Per germline, CDR1 MGHRA and CDR2 YSYEKL. The CDR3 sequence is 13 residues long. In this sample, this clone turned up a few times. Its target is unknown. Both 60 Vbeta primers and 13 Jbeta primers went into the PCR. Using immunoSEQ multiplex PCR, the repertoire was profiled, and TCRdb retains in-frame clones only, with some absent. The table includes over 100,000 clones, around three quarters detected once. This clonotype originated in a man younger than 40 in good health and CMV-seropositive. The chain couples TRBV4-1 to TRBJ2-2; no firm D call. Sequencing was carried out using PBMCs. The CDR3 spells CASSQVEDGELFF. The CDR3 DNA sequence: TGCGCCAGCAGCCAAGTTGAGGACGGGGAGCTGTTTTTT.